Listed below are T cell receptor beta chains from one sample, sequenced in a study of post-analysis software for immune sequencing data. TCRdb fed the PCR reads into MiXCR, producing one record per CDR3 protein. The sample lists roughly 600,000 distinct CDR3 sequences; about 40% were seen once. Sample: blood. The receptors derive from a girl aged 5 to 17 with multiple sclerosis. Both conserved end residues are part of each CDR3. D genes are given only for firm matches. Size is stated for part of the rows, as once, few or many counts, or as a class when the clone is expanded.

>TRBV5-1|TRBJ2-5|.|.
CASSLAPWEETQYF
TGCGCCAGCAGCTTGGCCCCTTGGGAGGAGACCCAGTACTTC
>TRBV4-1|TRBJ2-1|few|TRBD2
CASSQPSGGNEQFF
TGCGCCAGCAGCCAGCCCAGCGGGGGAAATGAGCAGTTCTTC
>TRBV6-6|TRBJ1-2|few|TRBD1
CASRPRTGGSFSYTF
TGTGCCAGCAGACCAAGGACAGGCGGGAGCTTTAGCTACACCTTC
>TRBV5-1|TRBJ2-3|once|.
CASSSNTGTCDDTQYF
TGCGCCAGCAGCTCAAACACCGGGACTTGCGATGATACGCAGTATTTT
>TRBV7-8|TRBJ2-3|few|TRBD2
CASSPRTFGGVTQYF
TGTGCCAGCAGCCCGAGGACTTTTGGGGGGGTTACGCAGTATTTT
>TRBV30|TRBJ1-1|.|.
CAWSVSPALNTEAFF
TGTGCCTGGAGTGTAAGTCCCGCACTGAACACTGAAGCTTTCTTT
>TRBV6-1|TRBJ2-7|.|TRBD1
CASSENERQGKQYF
TGTGCCAGCAGTGAAAATGAGAGACAGGGGAAACAGTACTTC
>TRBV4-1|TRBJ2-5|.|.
CASSQGLRGSGRETQYF
TGCGCCAGCAGCCAAGGATTAAGGGGGAGTGGACGGGAGACCCAGTACTTC
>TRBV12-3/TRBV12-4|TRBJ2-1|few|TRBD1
CASSLPTGNEQFF
TGTGCCAGCAGTTTACCGACAGGGAATGAGCAGTTCTTC
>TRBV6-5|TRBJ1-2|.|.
CASSYSFLRSADNYGYTF
TGTGCCAGCAGTTACTCTTTTCTGAGGTCCGCAGACAACTATGGCTACACCTTC
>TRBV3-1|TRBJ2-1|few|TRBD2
CASSSGSGGLLMEQFF
TGTGCCAGCAGTTCGGGGAGCGGGGGCTTATTGATGGAGCAGTTCTTC
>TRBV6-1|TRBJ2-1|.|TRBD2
CASRPTGTSSNNEQFF
TGTGCCAGCAGACCAACCGGGACTAGCAGCAACAATGAGCAGTTCTTC
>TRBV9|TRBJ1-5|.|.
CASSRGGWPQHF
TGTGCCAGCAGCCGAGGAGGGTGGCCCCAGCATTTT
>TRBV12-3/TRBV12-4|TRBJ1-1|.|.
CASNPAPLNTEAFF
TGTGCCAGCAATCCAGCACCTCTGAACACTGAAGCTTTCTTT
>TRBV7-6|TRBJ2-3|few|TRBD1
CASSLLTGQGADTQYF
TGTGCCAGCAGCTTATTAACGGGACAGGGGGCGGATACGCAGTATTTT
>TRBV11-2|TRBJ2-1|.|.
CASRLIRGTYNEQFF
TGTGCCAGCAGACTGATTAGGGGCACGTACAATGAGCAGTTCTTC
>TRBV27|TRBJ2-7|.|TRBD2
CASSSLPAGGPLEQYF
TGTGCCAGCAGTTCCCTGCCAGCGGGAGGGCCTCTCGAGCAGTACTTC
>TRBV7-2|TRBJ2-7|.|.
CAGSFNTYEQYF
TGTGCCGGCAGCTTCAATACCTACGAGCAGTACTTC
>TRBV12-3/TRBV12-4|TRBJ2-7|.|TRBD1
CASSHRQGPYEQYF
TGTGCCAGCAGTCACCGACAGGGGCCGTACGAGCAGTACTTC
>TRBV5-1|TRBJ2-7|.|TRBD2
CASRPGLAGALYEQYF
TGCGCCAGCAGACCGGGACTAGCGGGAGCTCTCTACGAGCAGTACTTC
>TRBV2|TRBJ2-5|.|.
CASNGGPMETQYF
TGTGCCAGCAATGGGGGGCCGATGGAGACCCAGTACTTC
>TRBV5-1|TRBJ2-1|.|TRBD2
CASSLESSGGLEQFF
TGCGCCAGCAGCTTGGAGTCTAGCGGGGGTTTGGAGCAGTTCTTC
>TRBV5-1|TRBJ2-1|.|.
CASSPSTENEQFF
TGCGCCAGCAGCCCGTCCACTGAGAATGAGCAGTTCTTC
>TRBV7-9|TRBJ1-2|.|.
CASSQAGVDYGYTF
TGTGCCAGCAGCCAGGCAGGGGTGGACTATGGCTACACCTTC
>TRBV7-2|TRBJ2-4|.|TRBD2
CASSLESRGRARTKNIQYF
TGTGCCAGCAGCTTAGAATCTCGCGGGAGGGCTCGGACCAAAAACATTCAGTACTTC
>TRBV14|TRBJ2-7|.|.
CASSQGAWLGQYF
TGTGCCAGCAGCCAAGGAGCATGGCTGGGGCAGTACTTC
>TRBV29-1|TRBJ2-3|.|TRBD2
CSDYERGREGTTDTQYF
TGCAGCGACTACGAGCGGGGCCGGGAGGGCACCACAGATACGCAGTATTTT
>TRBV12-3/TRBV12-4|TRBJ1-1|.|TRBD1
CASSFRQGRGEAFF
TGTGCCAGCAGTTTCCGACAGGGTCGGGGCGAAGCTTTCTTT
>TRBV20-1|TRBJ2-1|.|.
CSASGVAVSSYNERFF
TGCAGTGCTAGTGGAGTAGCGGTAAGCTCCTACAATGAGCGGTTCTTC